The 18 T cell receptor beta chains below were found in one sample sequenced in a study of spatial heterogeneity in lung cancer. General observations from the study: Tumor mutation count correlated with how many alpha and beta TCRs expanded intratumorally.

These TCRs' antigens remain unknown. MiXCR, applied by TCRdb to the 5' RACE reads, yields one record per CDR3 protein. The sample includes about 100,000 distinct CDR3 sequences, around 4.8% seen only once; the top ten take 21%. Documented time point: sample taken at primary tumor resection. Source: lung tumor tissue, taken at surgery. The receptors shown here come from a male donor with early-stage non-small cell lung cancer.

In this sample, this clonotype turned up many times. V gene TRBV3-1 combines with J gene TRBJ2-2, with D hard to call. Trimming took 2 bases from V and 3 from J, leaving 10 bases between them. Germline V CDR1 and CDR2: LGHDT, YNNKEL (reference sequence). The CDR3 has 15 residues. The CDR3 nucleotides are TGTGCCAGCAGCCAAATAGATACCTACACCGGGGAGCTGTTTTTT. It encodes CASSQIDTYTGELFF.

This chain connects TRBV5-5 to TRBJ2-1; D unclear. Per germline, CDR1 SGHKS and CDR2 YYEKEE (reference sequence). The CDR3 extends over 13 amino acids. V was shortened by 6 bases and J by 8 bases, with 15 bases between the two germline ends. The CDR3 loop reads CASTLGGGDEQFF. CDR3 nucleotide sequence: TGTGCCAGCACATTGGGTGGTGGAGATGAGCAGTTCTTC.

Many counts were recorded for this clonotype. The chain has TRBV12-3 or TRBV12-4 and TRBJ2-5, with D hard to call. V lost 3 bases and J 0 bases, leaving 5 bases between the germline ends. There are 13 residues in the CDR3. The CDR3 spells CASSFADQETQYF. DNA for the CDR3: TGTGCCAGCAGTTTCGCGGACCAAGAGACCCAGTACTTC.

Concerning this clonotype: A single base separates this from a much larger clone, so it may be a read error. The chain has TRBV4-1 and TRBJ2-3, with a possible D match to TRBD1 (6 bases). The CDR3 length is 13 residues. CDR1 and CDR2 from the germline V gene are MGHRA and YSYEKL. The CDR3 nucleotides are TGCGCCAGCAGCCAAGTTAGACAGGATACGCATTATTTT. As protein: CASSQVRQDTHYF.

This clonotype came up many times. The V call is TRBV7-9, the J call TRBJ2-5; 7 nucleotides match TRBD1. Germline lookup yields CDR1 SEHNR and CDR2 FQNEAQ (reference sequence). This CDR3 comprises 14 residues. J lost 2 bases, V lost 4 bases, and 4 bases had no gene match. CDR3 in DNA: TGTGCCAGCAGCTGGACAGGTGCACAAGAGACCCAGTACTTC. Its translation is CASSWTGAQETQYF.

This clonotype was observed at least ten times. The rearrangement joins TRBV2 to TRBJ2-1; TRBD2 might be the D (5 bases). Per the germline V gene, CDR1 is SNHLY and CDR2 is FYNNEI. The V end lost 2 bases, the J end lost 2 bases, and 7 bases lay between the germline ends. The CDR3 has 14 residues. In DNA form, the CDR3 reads TGTGCCAGCAGTGAAAGCGGAGCCTACAATGAGCAGTTCTTC. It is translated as CASSESGAYNEQFF.

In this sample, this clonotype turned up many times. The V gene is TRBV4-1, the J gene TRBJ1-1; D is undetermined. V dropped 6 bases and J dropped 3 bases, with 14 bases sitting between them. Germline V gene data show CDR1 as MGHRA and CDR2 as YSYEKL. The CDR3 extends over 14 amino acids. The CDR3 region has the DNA TGCGCCAGCAGAAGAGTCGGTGGGGACACTGAAGCTTTCTTT. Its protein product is CASRRVGGDTEAFF.

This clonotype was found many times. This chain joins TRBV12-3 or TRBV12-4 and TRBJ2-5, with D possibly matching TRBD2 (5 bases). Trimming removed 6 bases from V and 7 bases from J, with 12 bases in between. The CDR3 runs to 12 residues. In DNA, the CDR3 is TGTGCCAGCAGCCGGGGTCCGTGGACCCAGTACTTC. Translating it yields CASSRGPWTQYF.

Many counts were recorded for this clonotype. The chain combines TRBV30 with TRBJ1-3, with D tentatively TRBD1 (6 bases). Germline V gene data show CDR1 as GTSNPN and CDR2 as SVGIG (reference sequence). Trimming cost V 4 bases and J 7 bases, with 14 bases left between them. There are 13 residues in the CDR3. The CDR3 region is CAWTSGGPNTIYF. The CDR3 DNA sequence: TGTGCCTGGACCAGCGGGGGGCCCAACACCATATATTTT.

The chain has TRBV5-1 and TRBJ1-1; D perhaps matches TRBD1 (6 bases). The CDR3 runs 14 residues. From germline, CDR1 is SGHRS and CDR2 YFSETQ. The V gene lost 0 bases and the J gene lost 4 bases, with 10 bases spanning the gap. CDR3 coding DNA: TGCGCCAGCAGCTTGGCGGGGGCCGGCACTGAAGCTTTCTTT. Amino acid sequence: CASSLAGAGTEAFF.

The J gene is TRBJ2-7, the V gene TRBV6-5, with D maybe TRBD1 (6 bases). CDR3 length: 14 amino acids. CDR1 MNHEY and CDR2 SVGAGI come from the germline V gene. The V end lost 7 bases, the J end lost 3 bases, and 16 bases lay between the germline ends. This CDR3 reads CASTRGRGVYEQYF. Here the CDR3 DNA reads TGTGCCAGCACTCGTGGCAGGGGCGTCTACGAGCAGTACTTC.

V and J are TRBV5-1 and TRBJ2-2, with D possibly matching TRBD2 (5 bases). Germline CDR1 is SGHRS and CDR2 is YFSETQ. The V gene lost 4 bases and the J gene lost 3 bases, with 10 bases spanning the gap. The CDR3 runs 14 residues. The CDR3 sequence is CASSQVRDTGELFF. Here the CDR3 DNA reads TGCGCCAGCAGCCAGGTGCGGGACACCGGGGAGCTGTTTTTT.

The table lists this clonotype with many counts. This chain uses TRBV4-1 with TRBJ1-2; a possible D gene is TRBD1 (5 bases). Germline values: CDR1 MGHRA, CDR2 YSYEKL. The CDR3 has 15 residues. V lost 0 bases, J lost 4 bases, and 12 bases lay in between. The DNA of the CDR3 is TGCGCCAGCAGCCAAGAGGGGGGATCGGGCTATGGCTACACCTTC. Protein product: CASSQEGGSGYGYTF.

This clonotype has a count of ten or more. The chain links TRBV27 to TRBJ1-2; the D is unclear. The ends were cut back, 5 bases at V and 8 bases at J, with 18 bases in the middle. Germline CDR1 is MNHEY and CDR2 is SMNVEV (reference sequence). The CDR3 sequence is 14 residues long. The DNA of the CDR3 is TGTGCCAGCAGTCCTACGCCGGGAGTCGAGGGCTACACCTTC. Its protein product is CASSPTPGVEGYTF.

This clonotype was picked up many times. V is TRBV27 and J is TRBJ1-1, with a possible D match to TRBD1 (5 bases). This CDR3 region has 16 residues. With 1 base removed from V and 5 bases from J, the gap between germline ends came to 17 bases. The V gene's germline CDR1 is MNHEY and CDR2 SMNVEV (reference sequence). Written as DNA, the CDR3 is TGTGCCAGCAGTTTATTAGGGGCAGCGAAAAGGACTGAAGCTTTCTTT. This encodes CASSLLGAAKRTEAFF.

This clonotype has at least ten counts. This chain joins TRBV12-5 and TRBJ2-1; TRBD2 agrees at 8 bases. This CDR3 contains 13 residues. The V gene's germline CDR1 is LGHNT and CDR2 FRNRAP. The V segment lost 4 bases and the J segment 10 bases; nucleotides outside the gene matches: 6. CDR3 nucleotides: TGTGCTAGTGGTTCGGGGGGGAGTCGGGAGCAGTTCTTC. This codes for CASGSGGSREQFF.

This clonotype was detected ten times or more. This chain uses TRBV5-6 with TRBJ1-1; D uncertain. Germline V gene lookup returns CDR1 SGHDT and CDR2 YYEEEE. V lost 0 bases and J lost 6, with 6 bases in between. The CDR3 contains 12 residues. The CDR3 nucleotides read TGTGCCAGCAGCTTGGTTCCAGCTGAAGCTTTCTTT. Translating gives CASSLVPAEAFF.

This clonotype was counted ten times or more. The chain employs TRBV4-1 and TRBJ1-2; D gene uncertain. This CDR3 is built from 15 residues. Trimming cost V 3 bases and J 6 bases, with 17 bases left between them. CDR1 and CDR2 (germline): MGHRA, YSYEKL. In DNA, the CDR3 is TGCGCCAGCAGCCACGAGATGCCGGCTAGGGATGGCTACACCTTC. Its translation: CASSHEMPARDGYTF.